This record concerns one TCR beta chain sequence. This clone was detected once. No cognate antigen has been identified for it. Nothing much larger sits one base from this clone, and base qualities are not available. This sample is drawn from a study of blood T cell repertoires in COVID-19 (dated by TCRdb to about 2020). Regarding the research as a whole: Collaborator samples came from the United States, Italy and Spain and covered acute and convalescent phases of COVID-19. Sample metadata almost always included a de-identified subject ID, COVID-19 status, age in years and sex. Samples were obtained from the ongoing ImmuneRACE study (first 160 participants) and from approximately 1,200 subjects provided by 6 global collaborators. Deeply sampled blood TCRbeta repertoires from subjects exposed to, actively infected with, or recovered from COVID-19 were included in the dataset. The material from the prospective study consisted of cDNA or gDNA derived from T cells, B-cell-depleted T cells, or PBMCs. The repertoires were released in a freely available public database intended as a resource for research on the immune response to SARS-CoV-2. HLA class I and class II types, where available, came from metadata supplied by the sample provider rather than from assay-based typing. Beyond this particular receptor, the publication reports: Clinical and demographic metadata were provided uncurated, with the amount varying by source and participant.

The immunoSEQ Assay, a bias-controlled multiplex PCR, was used to amplify TCRbeta CDR3 regions from genomic DNA. For the original study's pipeline: Nucleated cell counts per sample were estimated from amplification of reference gene primers within the assay. To quantify the absolute abundance of each unique TCRbeta CDR3 rearrangement, sequence reads were collapsed and filtered. For each sample, productive Simpson clonality was calculated as the square root of Simpson's diversity index over productive rearrangements. What TCRdb holds here is the immuneACCESS table cut down to in-frame rearrangements. Part of the clones is not present; checked against another copy, under half of the missing clones reflect an unresolved V gene, and the others are unexplained. That table is the source of V, J and clone size, and D and trimming were worked out from the DNA. In all, the sample holds around 30,000 clones, and 85% of those were seen once. The ten largest clones capture about 6.4% of the sample.

CDR1 MNHEY and CDR2 SVGAGI were looked up in the germline V gene. Inclusive of the bounding cysteine and phenylalanine, the CDR3 is 15 residues long. Left in the record is the CDR3 DNA by itself, 45 bases read in frame from the first base. The trim is 6 bases for V and 0 bases for J, with a gap of 12 bases between the germline ends. Collaborating institutions collected whole blood in K2EDTA tubes following their own protocols. For TCRbeta analysis, collaborators shipped samples in one of three forms: frozen whole blood, isolated PBMCs, or DNA extracted from either of those sample types. The sample consisted of peripheral blood. This sequence originates from a man between 60 and 75 years old with active COVID-19. In this chain, TRBV6-5 is recombined with TRBJ1-5, with an unclear D gene assignment. The encoded CDR3 is CASSLDYYSNQPQHF. The base sequence is TGTGCCAGCAGCCTGGACTACTATAGCAATCAGCCCCAGCATTTT.